This record concerns one T cell receptor (beta chain) sequence. The CDR3 runs to 12 residues. The germline CDR1 and CDR2 sequences are MNHEY and SMNVEV (reference sequence). UMI-labeled 5' RACE produced the TCR beta libraries. From the 5' RACE reads, TCRdb lists one entry per CDR3 protein and no DNA. The sample table sets out approximately 10,000 distinct CDR3 sequences. These data originate in a study of human CD8 memory T cell subsets. The study classified TPEX cells as CCR7+ PD-1+ TIGIT+ early memory CD8+ T cells bearing exhausted-like traits. Enrichment of total CD8+ T cells was achieved using negative magnetic separation. Duplicate roughly 160,000-cell vials of sorted CD8+ T cells per subset supplied the RNA.

This chain links TRBV27 with TRBJ2-7. This TCR derives from a human donor in good health. Material: CD8+ T cells from PBMCs. CDR3 protein: CASSADMYEQYF.